The clone carrying this T cell receptor (beta chain) was seen just once. The sample originates from a study of T cells in localized non-small cell lung cancer. Here immunoSEQ multiplex PCR was the method, and the copy in TCRdb shows in-frame clones only, minus some. The table lists more than 30,000 clones, approximately 85% of them singletons, with approximately 4% in the top ten. Germline V lookup: CDR1 SGHAT, CDR2 FQDESV (reference sequence). The CDR3 has 13 amino acids. The V end was cut by 1 base, the J end by 1 base, with 4 bases between. Sequenced material: peripheral blood mononuclear cells, taken before any cancer treatment. The genes are TRBV11-1 and TRBJ1-2, with no clear D. The source is a woman aged 35 to 75 with stage III lung adenocarcinoma. The DNA of the CDR3 is TGTGCCAGCAGCTTAGATGGTAACTATGGCTACACCTTC. Residues: CASSLDGNYGYTF.